This record concerns one T cell receptor beta chain sequence. CDR3 size: 15 residues. Looked up from germline, CDR1 is MDHEN and CDR2 is SYDVKM. The V and J ends lost 7 bases and 6 bases, in that order; junction bases with no gene match: 10. The data derive from a study of identifying expanded T cells in peripheral blood. Clones were read by immunoSEQ multiplex PCR, and TCRdb kept only the in-frame ones, dropping some. The sample gives some 77,000 clones, 88% of which show up once; around 17% is in the top ten. Sequencing input: blood. The receptor's source is a person aged 18 to 75 in good health. This chain connects TRBV28 to TRBJ2-2, with 8 bases lining up with TRBD1. The CDR3 sequence: CASTYADRAPGELFF. The CDR3 DNA is TGTGCCAGCACCTACGCGGACAGGGCCCCCGGGGAGCTGTTTTTT.